These T cell receptor beta chains were read from a single sample in a study of T cells in Graves' hyperthyroidism and ophthalmopathy. Each CDR3 protein gets one entry after TCRdb re-called the multiplex PCR reads with MiXCR. The sample includes fewer than 400,000 distinct CDR3 sequences, 11% to 15% of them seen just once. The sample was blood. These receptors originate from a man aged 45-65 years with Graves' ophthalmopathy. The CDR3 runs from the conserved cysteine through the conserved F or W. The D gene is left open where the match is weak. Size is omitted from some rows. Given values are once, few, many or a class for expanded clones.

J	D	V	size	DNA	CDR3
TRBJ1-2	TRBD1	TRBV5-1	many	TGCGCCAGCAGCCAGACAACAGGGGGCGACTATGGCTACACCTTC	CASSQTTGGDYGYTF
TRBJ2-3	.	TRBV9	.	TGTGCCAGCAGCGTATCCCCGGGGACAGATACGCAGTATTTT	CASSVSPGTDTQYF
TRBJ2-2	TRBD1	TRBV10-1	many	TGCGCCAGCAGTGGTCAGGGGGCCACCGGGGAGCTGTTTTTT	CASSGQGATGELFF
TRBJ2-1	TRBD2	TRBV6-1	few	TGTGCCAGCAGTGGGACTAGCGTGGGCTACAATGAGCAGTTCTTC	CASSGTSVGYNEQFF
TRBJ1-2	.	TRBV29-1	few	TGCAGCGTTGAGTTGAGCCAGTCCTATGGCTACACCTTC	CSVELSQSYGYTF
TRBJ2-5	TRBD2	TRBV20-1	few	TGCAGTGCTAGAGATCTAGCGGGAGTCGCAGAGACCCAGTACTTC	CSARDLAGVAETQYF
TRBJ1-6	.	TRBV15	.	TGTGCCACCAGCCCTAGAGTTAATTCACCCCTCCACTTT	CATSPRVNSPLHF
TRBJ1-1	TRBD1	TRBV3-1	few	TGTGCCAGCAGCGAAACACAGGGGACTGAAGCTTTCTTT	CASSETQGTEAFF
TRBJ2-7	.	TRBV29-1	.	TGCAGCGCACAAGGGGGTTACGAGCAGTACTTC	CSAQGGYEQYF
TRBJ2-1	.	TRBV7-7	many	TGTGCTAGCACCAATCTACCCGGTGGTGAGCAGTTCTTC	CASTNLPGGEQFF
TRBJ2-2	TRBD1	TRBV4-2	.	TGTGCCAGCAGCGCACGACAGGGGGACGGGGAGCTGTTTTTT	CASSARQGDGELFF
TRBJ2-1	.	TRBV27	many	TGTGCCAGCAGTCGGGGAGCCTACAATGAGCAGTTCTTC	CASSRGAYNEQFF
TRBJ2-1	.	TRBV11-1	many	TGTGCCAGCAGCCCCCGCCTGGGGTTCAGTGGGGGCAATGAGCAGTTCTTC	CASSPRLGFSGGNEQFF
TRBJ1-5	.	TRBV20-1	.	TGCAGTGCTATCGCGGGGAATCGCAATCAGCCCCAGCATTTT	CSAIAGNRNQPQHF
TRBJ2-7	.	TRBV29-1	few	TGCAGCGTTGACGTTCCCGGAAACCCTCTCTACGAGCAGTACTTC	CSVDVPGNPLYEQYF
TRBJ2-3	.	TRBV2	.	TGTGCCAGCAGTATCTACCCAGATACGCAGTATTTT	CASSIYPDTQYF
TRBJ2-5	.	TRBV20-1	many	TGCAGTGCCCGGGAGATCGGTCCGAAGACCCAGTACTTC	CSAREIGPKTQYF
TRBJ2-1	TRBD1	TRBV27	many	TGTGCCAGCAGTACTGGACAGGGTAGCTACAATGAGCAGTTCTTC	CASSTGQGSYNEQFF
TRBJ2-1	TRBD1	TRBV28	many	TGTGCCAGCAGTTTAGGGAGATACAGGGGCAATGAGCAGTTCTTC	CASSLGRYRGNEQFF
TRBJ1-5	TRBD1	TRBV6-1	few	TGTGCCAGCAGACGCGCAGGGGGCATTGACCAGCCCCAGCATTTT	CASRRAGGIDQPQHF
TRBJ2-3	TRBD2	TRBV10-1	once	TGCGCCAGTAGCGGGAGGTCGGCAGATACGCAGTATTTT	CASSGRSADTQYF
TRBJ2-3	.	TRBV5-8	.	TGTGCCAGCAGCTTGGGAAGGGGCAAGGCAGATACGCAGTATTTT	CASSLGRGKADTQYF
TRBJ2-1	TRBD2	TRBV7-2	.	TGTGCCAGCAGCTTTAAGCTAGCGGCCCTTTCCGCCGGGCAGTTCTTC	CASSFKLAALSAGQFF
TRBJ1-2	.	TRBV7-9	few	TGTGCCAGCAGCGCTCAGGGATGGGATGGCTACACCTTC	CASSAQGWDGYTF
TRBJ2-7	.	TRBV7-7	.	TGTGCTAGCAGCACGGGACGGGACAACGAGCAGTACTTC	CASSTGRDNEQYF
TRBJ2-5	TRBD2	TRBV2	many	TGTGCCAGCAGCTCAGGACTAGCGGGGCGAGAGACCCAGTACTTC	CASSSGLAGRETQYF
TRBJ2-3	.	TRBV19	.	TGTGCCAGTAGTGTCGGGACGCTAACAGATACGCAGTATTTT	CASSVGTLTDTQYF
TRBJ1-2	.	TRBV12-5	.	TGTGCTAGTGGTTTGGTGGTTGGCCAGAGAACTAACTATGGCTACACCTTC	CASGLVVGQRTNYGYTF
TRBJ2-3	TRBD2	TRBV29-1	.	TGCAGCGTTGTTAGCGGGAGAACCCCAGATACGCAGTATTTT	CSVVSGRTPDTQYF
TRBJ2-7	.	TRBV30	many	TGTGCCTGGAGGGGGGCGAGAGGCAGCTCCTACGAGCAGTACTTC	CAWRGARGSSYEQYF
TRBJ2-3	.	TRBV7-8	.	TGTGCCAGCAGTTCATTGGTGGTGAGGGAGTTTGGGCAGGATACGCAGTATTTT	CASSSLVVREFGQDTQYF
TRBJ2-2	TRBD2	TRBV5-1	few	TGCGCCAGCAGCCCGGCCTCTTTGCGGGAGAACGACACCGGGGAGCTGTTTTTT	CASSPASLRENDTGELFF
TRBJ2-1	TRBD1	TRBV7-2	few	TGTGCCAGCAGCGGCCCCTGGGACAGGGTCTCCAATGAGCAGTTCTTC	CASSGPWDRVSNEQFF
TRBJ2-7	.	TRBV30	few	TGTGCCTGGGGACGCGAGGGGTGGGGCTACGAGCAGTACTTC	CAWGREGWGYEQYF
TRBJ2-4	.	TRBV5-1	many	TGCGCCAGCAGCCGGAACAACAGGGATTCTGGCATTCAGTACTTC	CASSRNNRDSGIQYF
TRBJ2-7	.	TRBV20-1	.	TGCAGTGCTAGTCGGGGTTTCTCCTACGAGCAGTACTTC	CSASRGFSYEQYF
TRBJ2-1	TRBD2	TRBV7-9	.	TGTGCCAGCAGCGCGACTAGCGGGAGAACGAATGAGCAGTTCTTC	CASSATSGRTNEQFF
TRBJ2-3	.	TRBV24-1	many	TGTGCCACCTCGCTCTCCGGACAGCCGAACACAGATACGCAGTATTTT	CATSLSGQPNTDTQYF
TRBJ2-7	.	TRBV7-9	many	TGTGCCAGCAGCTCGTTGGCGGCCTACGAGCAGTACTTC	CASSSLAAYEQYF
TRBJ2-7	TRBD2	TRBV5-5	many	TGTGCCAGCAGCTCCGGGAGGTACTACGAGCAGTACTTC	CASSSGRYYEQYF
TRBJ2-7	.	TRBV20-1	.	TGCAGTGCCAGATACGACGTCGCGGGCTACGAGCAGTACTTC	CSARYDVAGYEQYF